The present entry profiles one T cell receptor (beta chain) with its context. This clone was detected only once. Its cognate antigen has yet to be identified. No base-level quality is on record; no much larger clone is a single base apart. At the junction V is shortened by 1 base and J by 1 base, with 10 bases in between. CDR1 and CDR2 are drawn from the germline V gene (reference sequence): SEHNR, FQNEAQ. The CDR3 spans 15 residues, from the cysteine through the phenylalanine. Of the read, only the CDR3 DNA is kept; its 45 bases are in frame from base 1. This record belongs to a study of T cell changes during pregnancy in multiple sclerosis (dated by TCRdb to 2018 to 2020). For the study in its entirety: Changes in the T cell repertoire over the course of pregnancy were examined in this study in women with multiple sclerosis.

Libraries were made using the immunoSEQ multiplex PCR assay. As stored in TCRdb, this immuneACCESS dataset retains in-frame rearrangements with V and J assigned. A fraction of the clones does not appear; measured against another copy, unresolved V genes explain less than half of the discrepancy, and the remainder lacks a known reason. This sample gives more than 90,000 clones in total; about 92% of them show up just once. The leading ten clones occupy about 1.6% of the sample. This receptor chain uses TRBV7-9 and TRBJ1-1, with TRBD1 perhaps the D gene, on 6 matching bases. Sequenced here: peripheral blood, sampled in the first trimester of pregnancy. This TCR was sampled from a female donor with multiple sclerosis, enrolled in a pregnancy study. For the CDR3, the sequence is CASSLGDRQNTEAFF. The bases are TGTGCCAGCAGCTTAGGAGACAGGCAGAACACTGAAGCTTTCTTT.